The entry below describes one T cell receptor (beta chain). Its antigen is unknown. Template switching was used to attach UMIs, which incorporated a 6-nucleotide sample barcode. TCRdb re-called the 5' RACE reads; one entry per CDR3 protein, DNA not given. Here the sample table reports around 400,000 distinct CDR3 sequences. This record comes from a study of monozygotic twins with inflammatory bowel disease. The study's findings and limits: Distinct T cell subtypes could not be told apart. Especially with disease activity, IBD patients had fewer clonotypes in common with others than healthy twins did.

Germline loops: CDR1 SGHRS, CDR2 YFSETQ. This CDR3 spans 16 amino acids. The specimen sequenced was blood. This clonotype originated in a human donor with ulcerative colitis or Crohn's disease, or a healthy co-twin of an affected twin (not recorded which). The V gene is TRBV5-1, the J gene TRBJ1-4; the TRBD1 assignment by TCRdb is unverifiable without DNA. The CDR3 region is CASSLGPGTGEEKLFF.